One sample yielded the 27 T cell receptor beta chains listed below, sequenced in a study of shared clonotypes between healthy human individuals. The naive CD8 subset, CD45RO-negative cells positively selected for CCR7, excluded terminally differentiated effector memory CD45RA+ cells. TCRdb's table, derived via immunoSEQ multiplex PCR, lists solely in-frame clones and lacks some. Of under 2,000,000 clones in the sample, 85% to 95% were seen once. Sequences were obtained from naive CD8+ T cells sorted from blood. These receptor sequences come from a man between 18 and 29 years old in good health.

The chain couples TRBV4-1 to TRBJ1-2; a possible D gene is TRBD1 (5 bases). CDR1 and CDR2 (germline): MGHRA, YSYEKL. The V and J ends lost 0 bases and 4 bases respectively, with 21 bases between them. CDR3 size: 18 residues. The CDR3 region is CASSQERGSGRASYGYTF. CDR3 nucleotide sequence: TGCGCCAGCAGCCAAGAACGGGGGTCGGGCAGGGCTTCCTATGGCTACACCTTC.

The chain joins TRBV27 to TRBJ2-5; D not certain. Per germline, CDR1 MNHEY and CDR2 SMNVEV (reference sequence). The CDR3 is 14 amino acids. Between the trimmed V and J ends, which lost 3 bases and 5 bases, there was a span of 13 bases. CDR3 amino acids: CASSLSFGGETQYF. The DNA of the CDR3 is TGTGCCAGCAGTTTGTCTTTTGGTGGGGAGACCCAGTACTTC.

The rearrangement uses TRBV7-9 and TRBJ2-7; no clear D gene. This CDR3 comprises 15 residues. Deletions cut 5 bases from V and 0 bases from J, with 14 bases between. Germline V gene sequence: CDR1 SEHNR, CDR2 FQNEAQ (reference sequence). CDR3: CASSDASRSSYEQYF. In DNA form, the CDR3 reads TGTGCCAGCAGCGACGCCTCCCGGAGCTCCTACGAGCAGTACTTC.

The chain joins TRBV11-2 to TRBJ2-5, with 8 nucleotides matching TRBD2. Germline-derived CDR1 and CDR2 are SGHAT and FQNNGV. Unmatched junction bases numbered 3, after V lost 1 base and J lost 5 bases. This CDR3 has 14 amino acids. The CDR3 nucleotides read TGTGCCAGCAGCTTAGGCGGGAGGTTCGAGACCCAGTACTTC. Encoded protein: CASSLGGRFETQYF. Filled out from reference TRBV11-2 and TRBJ2-5, the complete variable domain reads EAGVAQSPRYKIIEKRQSVAFWCNPISGHATLYWYQQILGQGPKLLIQFQNNGVVDDSQLPKDRFSAERLKGVDSTLKIQPAKLEDSAVYLCASSLGGRFETQYFGPGTRLLVL.

The chain carries TRBV4-1 and TRBJ2-5; D is uncertain. Deletions cut 0 bases from V and 5 bases from J, with 16 bases between. The germline CDR1 and CDR2 sequences are MGHRA and YSYEKL. The CDR3 sequence is 16 residues long. CDR3 sequence reads: CASSQDIAGAAETQYF. The CDR3 DNA is TGCGCCAGCAGCCAAGATATAGCAGGCGCGGCTGAGACCCAGTACTTC.

This chain joins TRBV4-1 and TRBJ2-2; D gene ambiguous. The length of the CDR3 is 13 residues. Germline-derived CDR1 and CDR2 are MGHRA and YSYEKL. Trimming cost V 1 base and J 3 bases, with 3 bases left between them. The CDR3 spells CASSQGHTGELFF. In nucleotides, the CDR3 is TGCGCCAGCAGCCAAGGCCACACCGGGGAGCTGTTTTTT.

The rearrangement uses TRBV5-6 and TRBJ2-1, with TRBD2 matching 10 bases. Germline V gene data show CDR1 as SGHDT and CDR2 as YYEEEE. With V trimmed by 4 bases and J by 3 bases, 4 bases remained unmatched. The CDR3 has 15 residues. The CDR3 nucleotides are TGTGCCAGCAGCCCACCTAGCGGGAGCTACAATGAGCAGTTCTTC. Amino acids: CASSPPSGSYNEQFF.

CDR3 protein: CASSPQGFSETQYF. CDR3 nucleotide sequence: TGTGCCAGCAGTCCTCAGGGGTTTTCGGAGACCCAGTACTTC. J is TRBJ2-5 and V is TRBV7-3; maybe TRBD1 (6 bases). The CDR3 length is 14 residues. Germline CDR1 is SGHTA and CDR2 is FQGTGA. V shed 6 bases and J shed 5 bases, with 16 bases lying between them.

The V call is TRBV27, the J call TRBJ1-5, with a tentative D call TRBD1 (5 bases). This CDR3 has 13 residues. Germline V gene lookup returns CDR1 MNHEY and CDR2 SMNVEV (reference sequence). The ends were cut back, 5 bases at V and 13 bases at J, with 18 bases in the middle. The CDR3 sequence: CASSPERWGDQHF. As DNA, the CDR3 is TGTGCCAGCAGTCCTGAACGGTGGGGGGATCAGCATTTT.

The chain couples TRBV18 to TRBJ1-1, with TRBD1 matching over 7 bases. With 3 bases clipped from V and 4 bases from J, the junction kept 14 bases outside the gene matches. Germline V CDR1 and CDR2: KGHSH, LQKENI. The CDR3 length is 17 residues. The CDR3 region is CASSPNTQGIGGTEAFF. CDR3 sequence (DNA): TGTGCCAGCTCACCGAACACACAGGGGATTGGTGGCACTGAAGCTTTCTTT. Combining the CDR3 with reference TRBV18 and TRBJ1-1 gives the whole variable domain NAGVMQNPRHLVRRRGQEARLRCSPMKGHSHVYWYRQLPEEGLKFMVYLQKENIIDESGMPKERFSAEFPKEGPSILRIQQVVRGDSAAYFCASSPNTQGIGGTEAFFGQGTRLTVV.

The V and J genes are TRBV9 and TRBJ2-1; 7 positions agree with TRBD2. CDR3 length equals 19 residues. Germline loops: CDR1 SGDLS, CDR2 YYNGEE. V trimming: 2 bases; J trimming: 5 bases; junction bases outside the gene matches: 19. The CDR3 DNA is TGTGCCAGCAGCGTTTTTTCTAAAGGAGCGGGAAAGGGCGACAATGAGCAGTTCTTC. As protein: CASSVFSKGAGKGDNEQFF.

The chain links TRBV13 to TRBJ1-2; 8 bases agree with TRBD1. This CDR3 region has 14 residues. Unmatched junction bases numbered 8, after V lost 5 bases and J lost 6 bases. Germline CDR1 and CDR2: PRHDT and FYEKMQ (reference sequence). The CDR3 loop is CASSATGGIDGYTF. The CDR3 DNA sequence: TGTGCCAGCAGCGCTACAGGGGGAATCGATGGCTACACCTTC.

The CDR3 nucleotides are TGTGCCAGCAGCCAAGAGGAAGGACTAGTCTACGAGCAGTACTTC. Translated, it gives CASSQEEGLVYEQYF. The rearrangement uses TRBV4-2 and TRBJ2-7, with TRBD2 identical over 7 bases. The trim removed 0 bases at V and 3 bases at J, leaving 5 bases unmatched. The CDR3 length is 15 residues. From germline, CDR1 is LGHNA and CDR2 YNFKEQ.

V usage is TRBV7-9 and J usage is TRBJ2-7; no firm D call. Germline CDR1 and CDR2: SEHNR and FQNEAQ (reference sequence). The CDR3 is made up of 15 amino acids. Trimming stripped 1 base from V and 0 bases from J, with 10 bases between. The CDR3, as DNA: TGTGCCAGCAGCTTAGTCCGCGGTGGCTCCTACGAGCAGTACTTC. It encodes CASSLVRGGSYEQYF.

The chain uses TRBV30 and TRBJ2-3; perhaps TRBD1 as D (6 bases). The CDR3 contains 15 residues. Germline CDR1 GTSNPN, CDR2 SVGIG (reference sequence). V was shortened by 2 bases and J by 6 bases, with 18 bases between the two germline ends. The CDR3 DNA sequence: TGTGCCTGGAGTCCATACAGGGATGGAAGGGATACGCAGTATTTT. This sequence encodes CAWSPYRDGRDTQYF.

This chain connects TRBV30 to TRBJ2-1; maybe TRBD2 (5 bases). Germline values: CDR1 GTSNPN, CDR2 SVGIG (reference sequence). Trimming stripped 1 base from V and 4 bases from J, with 14 bases between. The CDR3 is made up of 15 amino acids. Here the CDR3 reads CAWSGQRGMYNEQFF. The CDR3 bases are TGTGCCTGGAGTGGTCAACGGGGAATGTACAATGAGCAGTTCTTC.

Regarding this clone: One junction end does not reproduce the germline sequence, and a read error may be involved. The J gene is TRBJ2-1, the V gene TRBV7-7, with TRBD2 as a possible D gene (5 bases). This CDR3 contains 15 residues. The germline CDR1 and CDR2 sequences are SSHAT and FNYEAQ (reference sequence). The CDR3 sequence is CASSLDRDSYNEQFF. DNA of the CDR3: TGTGCTAGCAGCTTAGACCGGGACTCCTACAATGAGCAGTTCTTC.

The chain has TRBV2 and TRBJ2-7; D is unclear. V lost 2 bases, J lost 4 bases, and 9 bases lay in between. This CDR3 spans 13 amino acids. The germline CDR1 and CDR2 sequences are SNHLY and FYNNEI. CDR3 bases: TGTGCCAGCAGTGAAATAATCTCTTACGAGCAGTACTTC. Amino acids: CASSEIISYEQYF.

A word on this clone: Distinct nucleotide sequences in the sample also encode this CDR3. This chain uses TRBV6-5 with TRBJ2-7; 7 nucleotides agree with TRBD1. Per germline, CDR1 MNHEY and CDR2 SVGAGI. Losses at the gene ends were 0 bases for V and 3 bases for J; bases not matched to a gene: 2. The CDR3 consists of 14 residues. CDR3 nucleotide sequence: TGTGCCAGCAGTTACTCCTCAGGGGGCTACGAGCAGTACTTC. Its translation: CASSYSSGGYEQYF.

The table lists this clone with a count of one. The rearrangement joins TRBV2 to TRBJ2-5; D is perhaps TRBD2 (7 bases). The germline V gene encodes CDR1 SNHLY and CDR2 FYNNEI. The V and J ends lost 7 bases and 6 bases respectively, with 21 bases between them. CDR3 length: 15 residues. The CDR3 loop reads CASTPPEGGLKTQYF. Written as DNA, the CDR3 is TGTGCCAGCACCCCACCTGAGGGGGGGCTCAAGACCCAGTACTTC. Combining the CDR3 with reference TRBV2 and TRBJ2-5 gives the whole variable domain EPEVTQTPSHQVTQMGQEVILRCVPISNHLYFYWYRQILGQKVEFLVSFYNNEISEKSEIFDDQFSVERPDGSNFTLKIRSTKLEDSAMYFCASTPPEGGLKTQYFGPGTRLLVL.

The rearrangement joins TRBV6-1 to TRBJ2-7; D not certain. Trimming cost V 8 bases and J 2 bases, with 13 bases left between them. Germline V gives CDR1 MNHNS, CDR2 SASEGT. The CDR3 is 13 residues long. The CDR3 DNA is TGTGCCAGCGCCGCCCGCGAAACCTACGAGCAGTACTTC. Its protein product is CASAARETYEQYF.

This clone occurred once. The DNA of the CDR3 is TGTGCCAGCAGTTTCCTCATAGCGGACGACGAGCAGTACTTC. Its translation: CASSFLIADDEQYF. The chain links TRBV6-5 to TRBJ2-7; maybe TRBD2 (6 bases). Trimming removed 4 bases at V and 5 bases at J, with 15 bases between. The germline gives CDR1 MNHEY, CDR2 SVGAGI. CDR3 length equals 14 residues.

V gene TRBV29-1 combines with J gene TRBJ2-7; tentatively, D is TRBD1 (6 bases). The V gene's germline CDR1 is SQVTM and CDR2 ANQGSEA. The CDR3 contains 12 residues. V lost 2 bases to trimming and J lost 5 bases, with 10 bases between them. The CDR3 DNA is TGCAGCGTTGAAATGGACAGTAACGAGCAGTACTTC. Protein: CSVEMDSNEQYF.

This chain connects TRBV4-3 to TRBJ2-7; a weak D match, TRBD2 (6 bases). The CDR3 contains 15 residues. CDR1 and CDR2 (germline): LGHNA, YSLEER. V lost 4 bases, J lost 5 bases, and 18 bases lay in between. The CDR3 nucleotides read TGCGCCAGCAGCCCCTCGGGACTGCCCTTCCACGAGCAGTACTTC. Amino acids: CASSPSGLPFHEQYF.

This clone was found once. The rearrangement links TRBV5-6 to TRBJ2-1; D possibly matches TRBD1 or TRBD2 (5 bases each). Germline-derived CDR1 and CDR2 are SGHDT and YYEEEE. There are 15 residues in the CDR3. Trimming took 0 bases from V and 5 from J, leaving 12 bases between them. CDR3 in DNA: TGTGCCAGCAGCTTGGACCTAGGGACGAACAATGAGCAGTTCTTC. This encodes CASSLDLGTNNEQFF. Variable domain in full (rest from reference TRBV5-6 and TRBJ2-1): DAGVTQSPTHLIKTRGQQVTLRCSPKSGHDTVSWYQQALGQGPQFIFQYYEEEERQRGNFPDRFSGHQFPNYSSELNVNALLLGDSALYLCASSLDLGTNNEQFFGPGTRLTVL.

The V and J genes are TRBV19 and TRBJ1-2, with D maybe TRBD1 (6 bases). The CDR3 has 14 amino acids. Germline V gives CDR1 LNHDA, CDR2 SQIVND (reference sequence). V was shortened by 7 bases and J by 6 bases, with 18 bases between the two germline ends. The CDR3 nucleotides read TGTGCCAGTACTCTCAGGCCGGGGGCAGATGGCTACACCTTC. Its translation is CASTLRPGADGYTF.

In its sample, this clone was seen once. This sequence joins TRBV28 and TRBJ2-7; D is uncertain. The V gene's germline CDR1 is MDHEN and CDR2 SYDVKM. V was trimmed by 6 bases and J by 2 bases, leaving 14 bases between them. CDR3 length: 14 amino acids. The CDR3 DNA reads as TGTGCCAGCAGCCCTCCGGACGGAGCCTACGAGCAGTACTTC. It encodes CASSPPDGAYEQYF.